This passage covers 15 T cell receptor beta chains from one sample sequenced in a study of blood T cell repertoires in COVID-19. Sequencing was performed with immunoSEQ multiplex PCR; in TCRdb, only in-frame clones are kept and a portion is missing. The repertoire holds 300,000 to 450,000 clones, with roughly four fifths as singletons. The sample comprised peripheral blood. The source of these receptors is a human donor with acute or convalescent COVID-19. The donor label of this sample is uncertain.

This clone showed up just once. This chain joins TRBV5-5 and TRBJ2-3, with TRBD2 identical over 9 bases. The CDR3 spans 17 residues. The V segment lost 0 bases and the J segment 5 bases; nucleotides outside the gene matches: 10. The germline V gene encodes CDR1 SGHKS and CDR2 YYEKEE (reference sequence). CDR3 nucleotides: TGTGCCAGCAGCTTGGGCCGCATAGCGGGAGTGGTAGATACGCAGTATTTT. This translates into CASSLGRIAGVVDTQYF.

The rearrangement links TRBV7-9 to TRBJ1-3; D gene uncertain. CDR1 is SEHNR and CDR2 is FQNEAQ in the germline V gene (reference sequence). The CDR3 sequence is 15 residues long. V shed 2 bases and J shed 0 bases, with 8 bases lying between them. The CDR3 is CASSLMGSSGNTIYF. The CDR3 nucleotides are TGTGCCAGCAGCTTAATGGGGAGCTCTGGAAACACCATATATTTT.

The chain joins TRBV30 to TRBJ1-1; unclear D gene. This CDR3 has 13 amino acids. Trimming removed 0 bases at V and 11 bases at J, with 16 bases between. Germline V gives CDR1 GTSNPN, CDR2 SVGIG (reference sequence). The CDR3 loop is CAWSVLTRGWAFF. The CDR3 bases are TGTGCCTGGAGTGTACTGACTCGAGGATGGGCTTTCTTT.

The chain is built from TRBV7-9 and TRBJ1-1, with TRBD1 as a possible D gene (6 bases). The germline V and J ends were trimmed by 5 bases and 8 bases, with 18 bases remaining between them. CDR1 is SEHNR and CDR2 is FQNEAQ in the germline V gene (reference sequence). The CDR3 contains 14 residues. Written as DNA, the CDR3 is TGTGCCAGCAGCCCCGGGGGGGCGCGAACGGAAGCTTTCTTT. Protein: CASSPGGARTEAFF.

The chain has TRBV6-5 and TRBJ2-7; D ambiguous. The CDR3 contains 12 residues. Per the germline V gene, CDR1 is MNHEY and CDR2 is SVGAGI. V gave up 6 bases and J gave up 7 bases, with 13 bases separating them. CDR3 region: CASSENLLEQYF. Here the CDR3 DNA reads TGTGCCAGCAGCGAGAATTTGCTTGAGCAGTACTTC.

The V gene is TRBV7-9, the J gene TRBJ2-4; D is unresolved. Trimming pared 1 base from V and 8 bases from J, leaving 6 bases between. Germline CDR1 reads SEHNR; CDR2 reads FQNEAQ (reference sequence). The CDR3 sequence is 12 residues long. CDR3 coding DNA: TGTGCCAGCAGCTTAGTGAGCGACATTCAGTACTTC. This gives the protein CASSLVSDIQYF.

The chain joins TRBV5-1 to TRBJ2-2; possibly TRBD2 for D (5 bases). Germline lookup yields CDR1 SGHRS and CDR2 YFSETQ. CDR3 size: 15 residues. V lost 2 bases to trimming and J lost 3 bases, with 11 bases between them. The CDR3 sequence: CASSFSGVDTGELFF. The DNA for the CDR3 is TGCGCCAGCAGCTTTTCCGGGGTTGACACCGGGGAGCTGTTTTTT.

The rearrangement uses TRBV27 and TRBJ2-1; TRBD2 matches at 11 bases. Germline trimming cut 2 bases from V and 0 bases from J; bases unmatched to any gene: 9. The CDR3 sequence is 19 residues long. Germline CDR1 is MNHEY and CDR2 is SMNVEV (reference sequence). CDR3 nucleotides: TGTGCCAGCAGTTTACTCGGGACTAGCGGCCCCTCCTCCTACAATGAGCAGTTCTTC. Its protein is CASSLLGTSGPSSYNEQFF.

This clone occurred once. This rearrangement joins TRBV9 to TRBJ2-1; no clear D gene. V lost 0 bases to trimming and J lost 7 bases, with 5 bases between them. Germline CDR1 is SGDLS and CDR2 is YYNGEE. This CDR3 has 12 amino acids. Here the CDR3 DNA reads TGTGCCAGCAGCGTAGGCAGAAATGAGCAGTTCTTC. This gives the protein CASSVGRNEQFF.

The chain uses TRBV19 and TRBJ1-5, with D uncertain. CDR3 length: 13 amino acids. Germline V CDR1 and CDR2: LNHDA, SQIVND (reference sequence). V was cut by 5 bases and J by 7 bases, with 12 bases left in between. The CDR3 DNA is TGTGCCAGTAGTTCCTTAGGAGCCCAGCCCCAGCATTTT. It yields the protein CASSSLGAQPQHF.

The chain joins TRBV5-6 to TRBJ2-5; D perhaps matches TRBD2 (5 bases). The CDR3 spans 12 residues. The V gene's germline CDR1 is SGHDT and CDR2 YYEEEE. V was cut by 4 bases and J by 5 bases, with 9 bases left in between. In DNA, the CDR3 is TGTGCCAGCAGCCGGGGTTCGGAGACCCAGTACTTC. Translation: CASSRGSETQYF.

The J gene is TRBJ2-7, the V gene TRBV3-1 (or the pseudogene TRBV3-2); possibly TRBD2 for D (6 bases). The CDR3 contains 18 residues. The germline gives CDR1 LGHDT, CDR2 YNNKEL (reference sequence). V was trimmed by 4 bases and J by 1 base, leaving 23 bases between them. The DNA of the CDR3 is TGTGCCAGCAGCCCTTATAACAGCGGGTATTCAAAATCCTACGAGCAGTACTTC. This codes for CASSPYNSGYSKSYEQYF.

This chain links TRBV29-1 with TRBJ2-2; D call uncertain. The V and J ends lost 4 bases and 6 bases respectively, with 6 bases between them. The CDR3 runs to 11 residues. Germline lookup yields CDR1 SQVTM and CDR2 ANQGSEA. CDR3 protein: CSVASPGELFF. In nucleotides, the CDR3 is TGCAGCGTTGCTAGTCCCGGGGAGCTGTTTTTT.

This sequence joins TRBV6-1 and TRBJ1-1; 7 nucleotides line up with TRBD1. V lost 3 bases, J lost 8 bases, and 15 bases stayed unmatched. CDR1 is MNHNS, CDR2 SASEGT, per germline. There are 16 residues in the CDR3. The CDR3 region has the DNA TGTGCCAGCAGTGAGTATTCGATGAGGGGGCCCGGGGAAGCTTTCTTT. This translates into CASSEYSMRGPGEAFF.

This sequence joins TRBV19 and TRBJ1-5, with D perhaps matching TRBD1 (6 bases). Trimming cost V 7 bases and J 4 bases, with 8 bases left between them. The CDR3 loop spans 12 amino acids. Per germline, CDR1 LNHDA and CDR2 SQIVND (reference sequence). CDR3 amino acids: CASKGENQPQHF. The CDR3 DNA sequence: TGTGCCAGTAAGGGGGAAAATCAGCCCCAGCATTTT.